This passage covers 4 T cell receptor beta chains from one sample sequenced in a study of shared clonotypes between healthy human individuals. The protocol was immunoSEQ multiplex PCR, while the TCRdb copy is restricted to in-frame clones and leaves out a portion. The sample shows roughly 2 million clones, roughly 95% of them seen only once. Positive CCR7 selection of CD45RO-negative cells yielded the naive CD8 cells, and terminally differentiated effector memory CD45RA+ cells were excluded. The sequencing input was naive CD8+ T cells sorted from blood. The receptors were gathered from a young man in good health.

The chain recombines TRBV10-1 with TRBJ2-1, with unresolved D. Looked up from germline, CDR1 is WNHNN and CDR2 is SYGVQD (reference sequence). Trimming removed 3 bases from V and 12 bases from J, with 12 bases in between. CDR3 length equals 12 residues. The CDR3 DNA is TGCGCCAGCAGTGATGACGGTGTACGGCAGTTCTTC. Protein: CASSDDGVRQFF.

In the case of this clone: Additional DNA sequences in this sample encode the identical CDR3. The chain employs TRBV6-5 and TRBJ2-7, with D tentatively TRBD2 (5 bases). With 6 bases removed from V and 2 bases from J, the gap between germline ends came to 11 bases. Germline V CDR1 and CDR2: MNHEY, SVGAGI. The CDR3 consists of 13 residues. The CDR3 DNA follows: TGTGCCAGCAGCCCCCGGGGAGCCTACGAGCAGTACTTC. This sequence encodes CASSPRGAYEQYF.

Notes on this clone: Other DNA variants within this sample encode the same CDR3. V and J are TRBV7-8 and TRBJ2-5; D remains unclear. V shed 0 bases and J shed 5 bases, with 13 bases lying between them. Germline V gene data show CDR1 as SGHVS and CDR2 as FQNEAQ. The CDR3 sequence is 15 residues long. CDR3 sequence: CASSLAGTGGETQYF. The CDR3 DNA sequence: TGTGCCAGCAGCTTAGCGGGAACGGGCGGCGAGACCCAGTACTTC.

On this clone: The sample carries other DNA sequences with the same CDR3. The chain is built from TRBV5-4 and TRBJ2-1; TRBD1 might be the D (6 bases). CDR1 and CDR2 from the germline V gene are SGHNT and YYREEE (reference sequence). V was shortened by 0 bases and J by 2 bases, with 6 bases between the two germline ends. The CDR3 loop spans 14 amino acids. CDR3 nucleotide sequence: TGTGCCAGCAGCTTGGAGGGGGCCTACAATGAGCAGTTCTTC. It yields the protein CASSLEGAYNEQFF. The full variable domain, completed using reference TRBV5-4 and TRBJ2-1, is ETGVTQSPTHLIKTRGQQVTLRCSSQSGHNTVSWYQQALGQGPQFIFQYYREEENGRGNFPPRFSGLQFPNYSSELNVNALELDDSALYLCASSLEGAYNEQFFGPGTRLTVL.